This T cell receptor (beta chain) was found in a study of vaccination and CD4 T cells after COVID-19. Remarks on this clonotype: Its antigen is not known.

Study-level findings and limits: Clonotypes reactive to SARS-CoV-2 had a median that went up from 21 to 38, but not significantly.

The V gene end was trimmed by 1 base and the J gene end by 7 bases; junction bases not matched to a gene: 13. CDR3 length: 17 amino acids. The germline V gene has CDR1 LNHDA and CDR2 SQIVND (reference sequence). Treatment meaning: roughly 10-day PBMC culture with coronavirus spike peptide pools or control peptides (ViraFEST assay). During the years 2011-2018, before the COVID-19 pandemic, the unexposed donor's CD4+ T cells were collected. Oncomine TCR Beta short-read sequencing was applied to DNA from cultured CD4+ T cells. TCRdb fed the PCR reads into MiXCR, producing one record per CDR3 protein. This sample has 7,500 to 9,000 distinct CDR3 sequences, with less than 50% found just once.

The clonotype originates from a human donor in good health. Specimen: CD4+ T cells from blood, cultured in vitro. The rearrangement links TRBV19 to TRBJ1-1; 9 bases agree with TRBD1. CDR3 nucleotides: TGTGCCAGTAGTATAGTGGGGACAGGGAGGTTACGGAATGAAGCTTTCTTT. This codes for CASSIVGTGRLRNEAFF.